Listed below are T cell receptor beta chains from one sample, sequenced in a study of CD8+ T cells in alopecia areata. TCRdb's table, derived via immunoSEQ multiplex PCR, lists solely in-frame clones and lacks some. This sample yields approximately 180,000 clones, of which 50% to 60% are seen a single time; roughly 15% belongs to the top ten. The sequenced sample was CD4+ T cells sorted from blood, obtained at week 0. Every receptor here comes from a human donor with alopecia areata. CDR3s leave out the opening cysteine and the closing phenylalanine or tryptophan.

V gene,J gene,CDR3 protein
TRBV6-1,TRBJ1-6,ASSEVPVLH
TRBV5-6,TRBJ1-6,ASSLSGQTYNSPLH
TRBV7-2,TRBJ2-5,ASRFELMYQETQY
TRBV14,TRBJ2-3,ASSLGRGGTTDTQY
TRBV18,TRBJ1-2,ASSLGTGYGYT
TRBV9,TRBJ1-1,ASSVTGLNTEAF
TRBV5-1,TRBJ1-2,ASSWPGDGYT
TRBV6-5,TRBJ1-5,ASSYSIGRENQPQH
TRBV30,TRBJ2-5,AWRNGQSVQETQY
TRBV30,TRBJ1-5,AWSQDRGNQPQH
TRBV7-2,TRBJ1-2,ASSLVRGEYGYT
TRBV30,TRBJ2-2,AWSVLTTGELF
TRBV25-1,TRBJ2-4,ASSGRDRAIQY
TRBV15,TRBJ2-7,ATSQDAVSYEQY
TRBV7-2,TRBJ2-1,ASSFDRGSYNEQF
TRBV6-6,TRBJ1-5,ASSSQWDGQPQH
TRBV10-3,TRBJ1-2,AIRGGQPNYGYT
TRBV7-9,TRBJ2-6,ASSLGTGRYMGANVLT
TRBV7-2,TRBJ2-3,ASSWAGGPGDTQY
TRBV7-9,TRBJ2-5,ASSPRSETQY
TRBV29-1,TRBJ1-4,SVGLKTNEKLF
TRBV29-1,TRBJ2-7,SVDGTTSEQY
TRBV6-5,TRBJ1-2,ASSSQGGANYGYT
TRBV5-1,TRBJ1-1,ASSLGTGGAGNRAEAF
TRBV18,TRBJ1-1,ASSPPEGRYTEAF
TRBV23-1,TRBJ2-2,ASPQQWGQGNNTGELF
TRBV10-3,TRBJ2-7,AISDGGYEQY
TRBV14,TRBJ1-1,ASSQDRGRIPF
TRBV30,TRBJ1-2,AWSHGAGYGYT
TRBV29-1,TRBJ1-2,SVGPGQGISGYT
TRBV7-3,TRBJ2-5,ASSLSSGGETQY
TRBV6-6,TRBJ2-1,ATNGGYNEQF
TRBV6-5,TRBJ1-5,ASSYGLNQPQH
TRBV29-1,TRBJ2-7,SVEGQGGYEQY
TRBV30,TRBJ1-1,AWTGDGINTEAF
TRBV23-1,TRBJ1-5,ASSQSLWGNQPQH
TRBV5-1,TRBJ2-3,ASRRTGTDRTDTQY
TRBV18,TRBJ1-2,ASSPAGGYYGYT
TRBV29-1,TRBJ1-1,STSYRAEAF
TRBV9,TRBJ2-6,ASSTYSGNSGANVLT
TRBV7-2,TRBJ2-3,ASSLEWPNTQY
TRBV7-2,TRBJ1-3,ASSTSGTAGNTIY
TRBV30,TRBJ1-2,AADRGLGGYT
TRBV27,TRBJ2-3,ASALAGGYDTQY
TRBV7-2,TRBJ1-5,ASSLQGSNQPQH
TRBV6-6,TRBJ1-1,ASSYAIGRSNTEAF
TRBV7-3,TRBJ2-7,ASSLTVKNEQY
TRBV29-1,TRBJ1-4,SVPTGLTGEKLF